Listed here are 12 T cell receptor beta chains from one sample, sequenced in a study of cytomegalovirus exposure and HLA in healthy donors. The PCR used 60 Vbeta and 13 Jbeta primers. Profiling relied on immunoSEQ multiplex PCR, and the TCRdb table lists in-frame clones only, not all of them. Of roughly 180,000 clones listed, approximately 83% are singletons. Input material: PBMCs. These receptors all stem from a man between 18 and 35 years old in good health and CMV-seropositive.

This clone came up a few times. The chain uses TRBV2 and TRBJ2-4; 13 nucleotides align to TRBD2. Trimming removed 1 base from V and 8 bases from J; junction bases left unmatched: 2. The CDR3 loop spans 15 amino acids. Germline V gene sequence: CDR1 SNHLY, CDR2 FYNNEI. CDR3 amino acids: CASSEGTSGSYIQYF. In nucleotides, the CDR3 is TGTGCCAGCAGTGAAGGGACTAGCGGGAGTTACATTCAGTACTTC.

The CDR3 loop is CASSQDPVTSGTDTQYF. The CDR3 DNA reads TGCGCCAGCAGCCAAGATCCGGTGACTAGCGGTACAGATACGCAGTATTTT. This chain links TRBV4-3 with TRBJ2-3; 9 bases fit TRBD2. There are 17 residues in the CDR3. The germline V gene has CDR1 LGHNA and CDR2 YSLEER. V was pared by 0 bases and J by 3 bases, with 7 bases of the junction left unmatched.

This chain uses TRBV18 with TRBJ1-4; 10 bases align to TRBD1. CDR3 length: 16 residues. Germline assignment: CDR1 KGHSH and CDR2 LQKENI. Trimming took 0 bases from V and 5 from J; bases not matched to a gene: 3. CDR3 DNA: TGTGCCAGCTCACCACCGGGACAGGGGCGGAATGAAAAACTGTTTTTT. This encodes CASSPPGQGRNEKLFF.

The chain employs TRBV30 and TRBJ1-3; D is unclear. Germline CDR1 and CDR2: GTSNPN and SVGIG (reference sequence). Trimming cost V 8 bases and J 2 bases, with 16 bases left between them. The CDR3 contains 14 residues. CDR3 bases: TGTGCCGGCGGGCAGCTCGTTCCTGGAAACACCATATATTTT. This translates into CAGGQLVPGNTIYF.

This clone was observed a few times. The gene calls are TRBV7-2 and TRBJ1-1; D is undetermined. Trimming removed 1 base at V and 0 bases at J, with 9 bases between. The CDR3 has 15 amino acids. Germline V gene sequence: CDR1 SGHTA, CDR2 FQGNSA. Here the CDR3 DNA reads TGTGCCAGCAGCTTAGGAAGGCGGATGAACACTGAAGCTTTCTTT. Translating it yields CASSLGRRMNTEAFF.

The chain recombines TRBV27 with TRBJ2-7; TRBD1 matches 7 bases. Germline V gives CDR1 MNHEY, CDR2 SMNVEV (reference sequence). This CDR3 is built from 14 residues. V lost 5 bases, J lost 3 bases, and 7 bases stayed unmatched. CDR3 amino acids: CASSLEGAFYEQYF. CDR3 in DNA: TGTGCCAGCAGTCTCGAGGGGGCCTTCTACGAGCAGTACTTC.

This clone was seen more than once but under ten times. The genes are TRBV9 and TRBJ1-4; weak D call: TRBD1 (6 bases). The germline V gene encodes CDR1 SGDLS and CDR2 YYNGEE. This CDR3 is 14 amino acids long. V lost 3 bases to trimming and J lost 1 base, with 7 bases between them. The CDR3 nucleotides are TGTGCCAGCAGCGCGGGACAAACTAATGAAAAACTGTTTTTT. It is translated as CASSAGQTNEKLFF.

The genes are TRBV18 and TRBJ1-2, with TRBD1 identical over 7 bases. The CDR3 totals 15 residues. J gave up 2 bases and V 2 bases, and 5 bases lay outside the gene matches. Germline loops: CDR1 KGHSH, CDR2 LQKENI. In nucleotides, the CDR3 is TGTGCCAGCTCACCAACGAGGGGGCAGAACTATGGCTACACCTTC. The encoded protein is CASSPTRGQNYGYTF.

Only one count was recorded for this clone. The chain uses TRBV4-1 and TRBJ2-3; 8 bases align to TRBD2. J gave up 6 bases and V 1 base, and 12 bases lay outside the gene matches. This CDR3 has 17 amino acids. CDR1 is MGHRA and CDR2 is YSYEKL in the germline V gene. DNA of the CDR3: TGCGCCAGCAGCCAAGCTCCGACAACCGGCGGGGGGGATACGCAGTATTTT. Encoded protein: CASSQAPTTGGGDTQYF.

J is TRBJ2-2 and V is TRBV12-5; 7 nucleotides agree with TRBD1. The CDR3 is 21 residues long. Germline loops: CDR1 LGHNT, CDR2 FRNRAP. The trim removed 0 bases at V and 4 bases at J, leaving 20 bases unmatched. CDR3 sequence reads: CASGLVYHLQPPGQSTGELFF. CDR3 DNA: TGTGCTAGTGGTTTGGTATACCACCTTCAACCCCCGGGACAGTCCACCGGGGAGCTGTTTTTT.

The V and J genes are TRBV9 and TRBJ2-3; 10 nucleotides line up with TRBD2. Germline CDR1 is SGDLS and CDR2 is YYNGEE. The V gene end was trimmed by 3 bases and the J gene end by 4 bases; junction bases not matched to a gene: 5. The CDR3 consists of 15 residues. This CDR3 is CASSASGGAADTQYF. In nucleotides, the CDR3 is TGTGCCAGCAGCGCAAGCGGGGGGGCCGCAGATACGCAGTATTTT.

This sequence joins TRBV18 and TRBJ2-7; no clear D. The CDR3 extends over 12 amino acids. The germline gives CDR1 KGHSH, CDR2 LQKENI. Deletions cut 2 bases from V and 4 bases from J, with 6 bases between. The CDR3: CASSPVEYEQYF. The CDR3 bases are TGTGCCAGCTCACCAGTGGAGTACGAGCAGTACTTC.